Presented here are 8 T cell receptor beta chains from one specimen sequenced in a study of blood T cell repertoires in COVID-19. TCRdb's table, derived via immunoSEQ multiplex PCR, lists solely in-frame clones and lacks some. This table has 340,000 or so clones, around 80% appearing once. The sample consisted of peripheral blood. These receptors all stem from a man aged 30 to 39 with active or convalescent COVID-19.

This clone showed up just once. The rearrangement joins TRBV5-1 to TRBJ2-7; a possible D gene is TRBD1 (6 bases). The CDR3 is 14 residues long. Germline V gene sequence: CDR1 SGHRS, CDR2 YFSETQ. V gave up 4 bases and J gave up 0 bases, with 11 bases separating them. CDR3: CASSGGSNSYEQYF. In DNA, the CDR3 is TGCGCCAGCAGCGGGGGCTCCAACTCCTACGAGCAGTACTTC.

The CDR3 DNA reads as TGTGCCACCGGGCGGGACAGGGCAGGCGAGCAGTACTTC. As protein: CATGRDRAGEQYF. The chain employs TRBV19 and TRBJ2-7, with 9 bases lining up with TRBD1. Germline V gene sequence: CDR1 LNHDA, CDR2 SQIVND (reference sequence). The CDR3 is made up of 13 amino acids. With 10 bases clipped from V and 6 bases from J, the junction kept 10 bases outside the gene matches.

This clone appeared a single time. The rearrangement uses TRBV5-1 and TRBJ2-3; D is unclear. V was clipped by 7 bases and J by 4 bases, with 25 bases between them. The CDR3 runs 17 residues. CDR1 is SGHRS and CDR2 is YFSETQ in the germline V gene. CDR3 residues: CASYPGGAVGGADTQYF. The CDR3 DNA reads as TGCGCCAGCTACCCTGGTGGCGCCGTAGGTGGAGCAGATACGCAGTATTTT.

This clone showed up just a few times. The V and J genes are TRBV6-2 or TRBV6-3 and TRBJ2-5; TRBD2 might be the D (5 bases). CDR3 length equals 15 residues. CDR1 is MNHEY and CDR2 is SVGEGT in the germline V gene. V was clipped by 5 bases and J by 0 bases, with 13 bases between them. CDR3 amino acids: CASSRLTGYQETQYF. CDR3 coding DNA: TGTGCCAGCAGTCGTCTTACGGGGTACCAAGAGACCCAGTACTTC.

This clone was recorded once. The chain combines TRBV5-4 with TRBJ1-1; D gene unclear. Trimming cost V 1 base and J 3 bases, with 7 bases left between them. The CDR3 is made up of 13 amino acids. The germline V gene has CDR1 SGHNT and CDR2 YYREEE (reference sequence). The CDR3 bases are TGTGCCAGCAGCTTGTTCCGGGACACTGAAGCTTTCTTT. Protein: CASSLFRDTEAFF.

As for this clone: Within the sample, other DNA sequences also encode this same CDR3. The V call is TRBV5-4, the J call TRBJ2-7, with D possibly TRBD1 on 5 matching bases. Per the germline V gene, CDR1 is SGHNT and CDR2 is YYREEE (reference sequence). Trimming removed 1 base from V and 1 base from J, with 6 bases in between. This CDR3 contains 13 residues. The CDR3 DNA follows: TGTGCCAGCAGCTTGCAGGGTTCCTACGAGCAGTACTTC. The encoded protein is CASSLQGSYEQYF.

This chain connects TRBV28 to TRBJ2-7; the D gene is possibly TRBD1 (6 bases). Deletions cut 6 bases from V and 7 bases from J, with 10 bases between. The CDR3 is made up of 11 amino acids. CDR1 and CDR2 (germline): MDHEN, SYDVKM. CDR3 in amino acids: CASRGAREQYF. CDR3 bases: TGTGCCAGCAGGGGGGCTCGGGAGCAGTACTTC. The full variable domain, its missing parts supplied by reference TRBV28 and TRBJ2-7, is DVKVTQSSRYLVKRTGEKVFLECVQDMDHENMFWYRQDPGLGLRLIYFSYDVKMKEKGDIPEGYSVSREKKERFSLILESASTNQTSMYLCASRGAREQYFGPGTRLTVT.

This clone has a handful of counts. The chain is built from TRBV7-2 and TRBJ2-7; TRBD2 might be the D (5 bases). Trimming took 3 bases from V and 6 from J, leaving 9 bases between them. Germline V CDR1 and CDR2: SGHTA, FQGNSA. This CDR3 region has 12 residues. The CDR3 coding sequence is TGTGCCAGCAGCTTGGGAGAAACCGAGCAGTACTTC. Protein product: CASSLGETEQYF.